These 18 T cell receptor beta chains originate from one sample sequenced in a study of cytotoxic CD8 clonotypes in ibrutinib-treated CLL. The method was immunoSEQ multiplex PCR; TCRdb's version includes in-frame clones alone and lacks a portion of them. This table has under 200,000 clones, approximately 80% appearing once. This specimen consisted of PBMCs, obtained after 24 months of ibrutinib treatment. These receptors all stem from a human donor with chronic lymphocytic leukemia.

The chain recombines TRBV19 with TRBJ1-4, with D uncertain. Germline lookup yields CDR1 LNHDA and CDR2 SQIVND (reference sequence). Deletions cut 5 bases from V and 4 bases from J, with 23 bases between. The CDR3 loop spans 18 amino acids. The CDR3 sequence: CASSSIGPSLSLNEKLFF. Written as DNA, the CDR3 is TGTGCCAGTAGTTCTATCGGACCCAGCCTATCACTTAATGAAAAACTGTTTTTT.

V and J are TRBV7-2 and TRBJ2-7; a weak D match, TRBD1 (6 bases). Germline assignment: CDR1 SGHTA and CDR2 FQGNSA. The CDR3 has 13 amino acids. V was cut by 1 base and J by 5 bases, with 9 bases left in between. The CDR3 protein is CASSLEQGNEQYF. CDR3 nucleotides: TGTGCCAGCAGCTTAGAACAGGGAAACGAGCAGTACTTC.

This clone was found once. The gene calls are TRBV7-3 and TRBJ1-2; D is perhaps TRBD1 (5 bases). The CDR3 loop spans 14 amino acids. V was clipped by 2 bases and J by 0 bases, with 7 bases between them. In germline, CDR1 is SGHTA, CDR2 FQGTGA. In DNA form, the CDR3 reads TGTGCCAGCAGCTTAGGGGGTTCTAACTATGGCTACACCTTC. This sequence encodes CASSLGGSNYGYTF.

This chain uses TRBV11-2 with TRBJ1-1; maybe TRBD1 (5 bases). The germline V and J ends were trimmed by 5 bases and 6 bases, with 10 bases remaining between them. CDR1 is SGHAT, CDR2 FQNNGV, per germline. The CDR3 contains 12 residues. The CDR3 here is CASSSRDAEAFF. The DNA of the CDR3 is TGTGCCAGCAGCAGCCGGGACGCTGAAGCTTTCTTT.

This clone was counted once. This CDR3 is CASSEVERGTEAFF. CDR3 sequence (DNA): TGTGCCAGCAGTGAAGTGGAGAGGGGCACTGAAGCTTTCTTT. This sequence joins TRBV6-1 and TRBJ1-1, with D perhaps matching TRBD1 (5 bases). With 1 base removed from V and 4 bases from J, the gap between germline ends came to 10 bases. This CDR3 comprises 14 residues. CDR1 is MNHNS and CDR2 is SASEGT in the germline V gene.

This chain joins TRBV7-9 and TRBJ2-3; D uncertain. Per the germline V gene, CDR1 is SEHNR and CDR2 is FQNEAQ (reference sequence). The CDR3 contains 12 residues. The V end lost 5 bases, the J end lost 4 bases, and 7 bases lay between the germline ends. The CDR3 coding sequence is TGTGCCAGCAGCACCAGCGCAGATACGCAGTATTTT. Translation: CASSTSADTQYF.

The chain carries TRBV11-2 and TRBJ2-1; a possible D gene is TRBD2 (6 bases). CDR1 and CDR2 from the germline V gene are SGHAT and FQNNGV. V lost 2 bases and J 7 bases, leaving 9 bases between the germline ends. The CDR3 extends over 13 amino acids. DNA for the CDR3: TGTGCCAGCAGCTTATTTGGAGGGAATGAGCAGTTCTTC. Residues: CASSLFGGNEQFF.

The count of this clone is one. The rearrangement joins TRBV5-1 to TRBJ2-3, with D unclear. With 0 bases removed from V and 4 bases from J, the gap between germline ends came to 0 bases. In germline, CDR1 is SGHRS, CDR2 YFSETQ. There are 11 residues in the CDR3. CDR3 region: CASSLADTQYF. DNA for the CDR3: TGCGCCAGCAGCTTGGCAGATACGCAGTATTTT.

This clone was found once. The sample contains more than one DNA sequence encoding this CDR3. CDR3 sequence: CASRPRGQGGYGYTF. The CDR3 DNA is TGTGCCAGCAGGCCCCGGGGCCAGGGAGGCTATGGCTACACCTTC. The chain recombines TRBV6-5 with TRBJ1-2; D is perhaps TRBD1 (5 bases). Germline V gives CDR1 MNHEY, CDR2 SVGAGI. The CDR3 is 15 residues long. V shed 6 bases and J shed 4 bases, with 18 bases lying between them.

V usage is TRBV27 and J usage is TRBJ2-1; the match to TRBD1 covers 8 bases. Germline CDR1 MNHEY, CDR2 SMNVEV (reference sequence). Unmatched junction bases numbered 2, after V lost 1 base and J lost 0 bases. CDR3 length: 16 amino acids. CDR3 nucleotides: TGTGCCAGCAGTTTATGGACAGGGCGCTCCTACAATGAGCAGTTCTTC. This encodes CASSLWTGRSYNEQFF.

The gene calls are TRBV7-9 and TRBJ1-3; 8 bases line up with TRBD1. Germline V gene data show CDR1 as SEHNR and CDR2 as FQNEAQ (reference sequence). The CDR3 covers 14 residues. J was trimmed by 4 bases and V by 5 bases; bases with no gene match: 4. The CDR3 sequence is CASSRTGMGNTIYF. The CDR3 DNA is TGTGCCAGCAGCAGGACAGGGATGGGAAACACCATATATTTT.

V gene TRBV18 combines with J gene TRBJ2-7; D possibly uses TRBD1 or TRBD2 (5 bases each). Trimming took 0 bases from V and 2 from J, leaving 11 bases between them. The CDR3 sequence is 15 residues long. Germline V gene lookup returns CDR1 KGHSH and CDR2 LQKENI. In nucleotides, the CDR3 is TGTGCCAGCTCACCACCGGGGACGGCTACCTACGAGCAGTACTTC. It specifies CASSPPGTATYEQYF.

The J gene is TRBJ1-6, the V gene TRBV23-1, with 8 positions matching TRBD1. TRBV23-1 is marked as an open reading frame, function uncertain. Trimming took 4 bases from V and 7 from J; bases not matched to a gene: 6. The CDR3 has 15 amino acids. This CDR3 is CASSLGQAPNSPLHF. CDR3 DNA sequence: TGCGCCAGCAGTCTGGGACAGGCCCCAAATTCACCCCTCCACTTT.

This clone was recorded only once. The gene calls are TRBV5-1 and TRBJ1-3; no definite D call. The germline CDR1 and CDR2 sequences are SGHRS and YFSETQ. This CDR3 has 15 amino acids. V lost 0 bases to trimming and J lost 0 bases, with 7 bases between them. CDR3 region: CASSLGSNSGNTIYF. CDR3 nucleotides: TGCGCCAGCAGCTTGGGCAGCAACTCTGGAAACACCATATATTTT.

This chain joins TRBV5-1 and TRBJ1-4; TRBD1 agrees at 7 bases. Germline CDR1 is SGHRS and CDR2 is YFSETQ. This CDR3 is 11 amino acids long. V lost 6 bases to trimming and J lost 7 bases; unmatched junction nucleotides: 0. The CDR3 bases are TGCGCCAGCAAGGGGGCTGAAAAACTGTTTTTT. It specifies CASKGAEKLFF.

The chain recombines TRBV6-5 with TRBJ2-7; weak D call: TRBD2 (5 bases). Germline V gives CDR1 MNHEY, CDR2 SVGAGI. The CDR3 sequence is 16 residues long. Trimming took 2 bases from V and 2 from J, leaving 16 bases between them. CDR3 loop: CASSYGAGVLPYEQYF. The CDR3 nucleotides are TGTGCCAGCAGTTACGGTGCCGGGGTCCTCCCCTACGAGCAGTACTTC.

In its sample, this clone was seen once. This chain links TRBV19 with TRBJ1-4; no clear D. Germline V gene lookup returns CDR1 LNHDA and CDR2 SQIVND (reference sequence). The CDR3 has 13 residues. With 3 bases removed from V and 4 bases from J, the gap between germline ends came to 6 bases. The CDR3 DNA follows: TGTGCCAGTAGTATGAGAATTAATGAAAAACTGTTTTTT. It specifies CASSMRINEKLFF.

The chain uses TRBV7-3 and TRBJ2-2; either TRBD1 or TRBD2 may supply D (5 bases each). The CDR3 is made up of 14 amino acids. The V end was cut by 5 bases, the J end by 1 base, with 8 bases between. Germline V gene data show CDR1 as SGHTA and CDR2 as FQGTGA. This CDR3 reads CASSTGLNTGELFF. CDR3 sequence (DNA): TGTGCCAGCAGCACAGGACTGAACACCGGGGAGCTGTTTTTT.